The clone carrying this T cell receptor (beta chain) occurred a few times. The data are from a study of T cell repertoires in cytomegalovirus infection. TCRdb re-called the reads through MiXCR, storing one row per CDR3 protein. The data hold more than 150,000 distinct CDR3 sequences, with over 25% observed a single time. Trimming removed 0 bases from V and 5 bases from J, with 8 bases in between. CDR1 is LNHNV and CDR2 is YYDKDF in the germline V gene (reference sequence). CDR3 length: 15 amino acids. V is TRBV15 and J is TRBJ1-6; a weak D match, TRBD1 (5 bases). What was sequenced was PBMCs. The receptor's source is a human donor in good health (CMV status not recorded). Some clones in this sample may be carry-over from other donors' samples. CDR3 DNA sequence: TGTGCCACCAGCAGAGAGGGGCGGAATAATTCACCCCTCCACTTT. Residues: CATSREGRNNSPLHF.